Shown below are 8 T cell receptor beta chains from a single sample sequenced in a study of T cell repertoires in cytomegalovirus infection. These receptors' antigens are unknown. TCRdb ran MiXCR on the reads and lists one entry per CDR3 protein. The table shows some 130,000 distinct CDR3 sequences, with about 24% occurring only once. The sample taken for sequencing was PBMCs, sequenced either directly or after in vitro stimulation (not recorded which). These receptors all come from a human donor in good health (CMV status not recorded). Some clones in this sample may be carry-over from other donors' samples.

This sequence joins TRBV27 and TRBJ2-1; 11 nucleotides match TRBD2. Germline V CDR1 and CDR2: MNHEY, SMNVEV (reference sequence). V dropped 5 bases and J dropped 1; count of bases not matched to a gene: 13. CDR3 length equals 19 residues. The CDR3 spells CASSPTNLAGGLSYNEQFF. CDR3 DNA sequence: TGTGCCAGCAGTCCCACTAACCTAGCGGGAGGTCTTTCCTACAATGAGCAGTTCTTC.

The CDR3 bases are TGTGCCAGCAGCTTCTCATTTGGCGGAGGGTACAATGAGCAGTTCTTC. Translated, it gives CASSFSFGGGYNEQFF. The chain links TRBV11-3 to TRBJ2-1, with a tentative D call TRBD2 (6 bases). Germline V gene lookup returns CDR1 SGHNT and CDR2 YENEEA. This CDR3 spans 16 amino acids. V was shortened by 3 bases and J by 4 bases, with 16 bases between the two germline ends.

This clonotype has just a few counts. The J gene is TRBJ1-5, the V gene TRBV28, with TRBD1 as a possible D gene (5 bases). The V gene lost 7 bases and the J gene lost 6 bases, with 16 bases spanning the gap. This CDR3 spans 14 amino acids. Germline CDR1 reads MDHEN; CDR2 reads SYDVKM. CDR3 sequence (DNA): TGTGCCAGCAATCGGGGTCAGGGTAGTCAGCCCCAGCATTTT. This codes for CASNRGQGSQPQHF.

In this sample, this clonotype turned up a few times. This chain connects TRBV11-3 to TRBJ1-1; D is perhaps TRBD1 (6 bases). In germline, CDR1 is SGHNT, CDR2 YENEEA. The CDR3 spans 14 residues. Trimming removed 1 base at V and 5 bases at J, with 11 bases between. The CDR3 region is CASSLVRGPTEAFF. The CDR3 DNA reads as TGTGCCAGCAGCTTAGTCCGGGGGCCAACTGAAGCTTTCTTT.

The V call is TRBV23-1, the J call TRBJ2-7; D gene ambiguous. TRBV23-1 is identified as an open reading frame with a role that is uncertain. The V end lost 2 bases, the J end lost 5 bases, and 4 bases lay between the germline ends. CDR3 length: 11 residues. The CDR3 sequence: CASSQNHEQYF. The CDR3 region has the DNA TGCGCCAGCAGTCAAAACCACGAGCAGTACTTC.

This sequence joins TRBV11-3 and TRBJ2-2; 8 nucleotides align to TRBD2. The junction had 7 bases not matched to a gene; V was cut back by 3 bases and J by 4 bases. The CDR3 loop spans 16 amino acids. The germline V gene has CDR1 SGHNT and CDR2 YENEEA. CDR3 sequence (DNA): TGTGCCAGCAGCTTTGGTCAAGCGGGGGCCACCGGGGAGCTGTTTTTT. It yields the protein CASSFGQAGATGELFF. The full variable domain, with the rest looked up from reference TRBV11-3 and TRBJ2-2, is EAGVVQSPRYKIIEKKQPVAFWCNPISGHNTLYWYLQNLGQGPELLIRYENEEAVDDSQLPKDRFSAERLKGVDSTLKIQPAELGDSAVYLCASSFGQAGATGELFFGEGSRLTVL.

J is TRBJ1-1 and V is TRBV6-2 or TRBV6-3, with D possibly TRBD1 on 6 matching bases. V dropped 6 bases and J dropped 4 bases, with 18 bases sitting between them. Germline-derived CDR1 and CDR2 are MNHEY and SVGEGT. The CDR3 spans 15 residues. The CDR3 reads CASRGQSLGFTEAFF. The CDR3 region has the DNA TGTGCCAGCAGAGGACAGTCCCTGGGGTTCACTGAAGCTTTCTTT.

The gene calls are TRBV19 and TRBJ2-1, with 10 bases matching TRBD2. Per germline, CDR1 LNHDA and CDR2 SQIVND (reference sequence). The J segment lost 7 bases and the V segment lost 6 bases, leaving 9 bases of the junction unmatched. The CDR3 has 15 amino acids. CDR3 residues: CASSFLAGGTNEQFF. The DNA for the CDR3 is TGTGCCAGTAGCTTCTTAGCGGGAGGTACGAATGAGCAGTTCTTC.